This T cell receptor (beta chain) came from a study of T-cell reconstitution after alpha-beta-depleted transplantation in children. Germline V gene lookup returns CDR1 SNHLY and CDR2 FYNNEI. V was cut by 3 bases and J by 6 bases, with 9 bases left in between. The CDR3 loop spans 13 amino acids. This clonotype occurred many times. Preparation of the TCRbeta library was carried out with unique molecular identifiers. TCRdb passed the PCR reads through MiXCR, listing each CDR3 protein once. This table has around 380,000 distinct CDR3 sequences, approximately 10% appearing once. This receptor was obtained from a human donor who donated a stem cell graft to a child with acute myeloid leukemia. J is TRBJ2-1 and V is TRBV2; D may be TRBD1 (5 bases). This sample comprised PBMCs from the stem cell graft donor, obtained from the stem cell graft. CDR3 nucleotide sequence: TGTGCCAGCAGTGAGCAGGGATTCAATGAGCAGTTCTTC. It specifies CASSEQGFNEQFF.